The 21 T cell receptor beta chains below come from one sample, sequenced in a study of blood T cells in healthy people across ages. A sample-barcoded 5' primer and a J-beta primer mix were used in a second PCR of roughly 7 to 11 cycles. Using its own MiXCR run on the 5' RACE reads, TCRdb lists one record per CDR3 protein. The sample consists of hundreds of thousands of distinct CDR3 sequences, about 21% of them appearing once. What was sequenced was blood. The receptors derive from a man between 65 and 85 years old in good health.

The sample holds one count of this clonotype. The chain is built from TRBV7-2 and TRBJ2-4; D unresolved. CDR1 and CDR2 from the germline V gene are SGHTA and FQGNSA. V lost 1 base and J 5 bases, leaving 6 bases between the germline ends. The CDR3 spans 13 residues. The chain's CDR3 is CASSLERENIQYF. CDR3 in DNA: TGTGCCAGCAGCTTAGAAAGGGAAAACATTCAGTACTTC.

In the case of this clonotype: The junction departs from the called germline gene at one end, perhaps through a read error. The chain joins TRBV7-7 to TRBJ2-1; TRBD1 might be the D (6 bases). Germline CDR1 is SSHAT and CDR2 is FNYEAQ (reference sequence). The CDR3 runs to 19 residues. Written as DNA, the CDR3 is TGTGCTAGCAGCTTAGCTCCAACAGGGCACTACAGCTCCTACAATGAGCAGTTCTTC. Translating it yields CASSLAPTGHYSSYNEQFF.

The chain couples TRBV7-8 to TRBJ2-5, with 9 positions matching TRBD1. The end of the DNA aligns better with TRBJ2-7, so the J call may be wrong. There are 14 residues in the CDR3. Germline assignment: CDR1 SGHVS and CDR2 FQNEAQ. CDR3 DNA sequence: TGTGCCAGCAGCTTATTGGGACAGGGTAACGAGCAGTACTTC. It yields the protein CASSLLGQGNEQYF.

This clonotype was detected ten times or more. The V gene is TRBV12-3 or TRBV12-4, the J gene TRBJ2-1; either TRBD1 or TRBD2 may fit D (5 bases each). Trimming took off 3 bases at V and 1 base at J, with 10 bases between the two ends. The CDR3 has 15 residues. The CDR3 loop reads CASSFGGRSYNEQFF. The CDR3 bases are TGTGCCAGCAGTTTTGGGGGACGGTCCTACAATGAGCAGTTCTTC.

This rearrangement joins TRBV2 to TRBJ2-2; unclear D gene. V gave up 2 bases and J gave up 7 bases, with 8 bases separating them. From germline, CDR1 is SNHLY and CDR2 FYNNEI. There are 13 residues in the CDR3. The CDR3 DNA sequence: TGTGCCAGCAGTGAACTGGGTGGCGGGGAGCTGTTTTTT. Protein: CASSELGGGELFF. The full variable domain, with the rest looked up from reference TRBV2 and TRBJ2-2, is EPEVTQTPSHQVTQMGQEVILRCVPISNHLYFYWYRQILGQKVEFLVSFYNNEISEKSEIFDDQFSVERPDGSNFTLKIRSTKLEDSAMYFCASSELGGGELFFGEGSRLTVL.

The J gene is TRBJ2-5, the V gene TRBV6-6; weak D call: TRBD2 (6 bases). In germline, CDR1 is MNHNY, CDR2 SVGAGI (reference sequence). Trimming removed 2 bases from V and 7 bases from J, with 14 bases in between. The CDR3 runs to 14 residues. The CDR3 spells CASSYEAGRGTQYF. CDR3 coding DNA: TGTGCCAGCAGTTACGAGGCGGGAAGGGGGACCCAGTACTTC.

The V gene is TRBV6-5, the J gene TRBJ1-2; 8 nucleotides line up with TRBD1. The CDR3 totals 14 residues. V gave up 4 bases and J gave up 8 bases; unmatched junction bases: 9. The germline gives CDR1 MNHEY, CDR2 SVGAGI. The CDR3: CASSSKTGAGGYTF. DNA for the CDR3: TGTGCCAGCAGTTCGAAGACAGGGGCGGGCGGCTACACCTTC.

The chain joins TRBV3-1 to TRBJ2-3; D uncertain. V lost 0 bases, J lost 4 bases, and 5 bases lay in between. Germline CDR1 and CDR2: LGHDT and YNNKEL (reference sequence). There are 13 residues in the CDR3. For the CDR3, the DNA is TGTGCCAGCAGCCAAGAATTCGCAGATACGCAGTATTTT. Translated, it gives CASSQEFADTQYF.

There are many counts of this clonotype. CDR3 residues: CASSLGTSHYEQYF. Here the CDR3 DNA reads TGTGCCAGCAGCTTGGGGACTAGCCACTACGAGCAGTACTTC. The rearrangement uses TRBV11-2 and TRBJ2-7, with 9 bases lining up with TRBD2. The germline V gene encodes CDR1 SGHAT and CDR2 FQNNGV. The CDR3 is 14 amino acids. J lost 3 bases, V lost 3 bases, and 3 bases had no gene match.

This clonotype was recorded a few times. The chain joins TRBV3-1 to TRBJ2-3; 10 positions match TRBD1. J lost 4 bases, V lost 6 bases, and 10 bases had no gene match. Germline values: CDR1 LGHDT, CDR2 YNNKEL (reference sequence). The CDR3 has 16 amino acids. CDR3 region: CASRDVGQGFADTQYF. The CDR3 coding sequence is TGTGCCAGCAGAGACGTGGGACAGGGGTTTGCAGATACGCAGTATTTT.

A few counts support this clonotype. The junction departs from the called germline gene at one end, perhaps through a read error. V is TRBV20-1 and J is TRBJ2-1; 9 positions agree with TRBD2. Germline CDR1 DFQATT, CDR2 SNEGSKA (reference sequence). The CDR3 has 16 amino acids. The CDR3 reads CSARDGSGSSYNERFF. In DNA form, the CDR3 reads TGCAGTGCTAGAGATGGTAGCGGGAGCTCCTACAATGAGCGGTTCTTC.

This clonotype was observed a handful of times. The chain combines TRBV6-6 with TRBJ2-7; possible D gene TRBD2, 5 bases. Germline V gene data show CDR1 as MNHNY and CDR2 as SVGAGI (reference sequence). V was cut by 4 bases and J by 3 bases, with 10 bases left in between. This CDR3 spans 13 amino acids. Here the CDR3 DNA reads TGTGCCAGCAGTTTACCGGGGATCTACGAGCAGTACTTC. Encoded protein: CASSLPGIYEQYF.

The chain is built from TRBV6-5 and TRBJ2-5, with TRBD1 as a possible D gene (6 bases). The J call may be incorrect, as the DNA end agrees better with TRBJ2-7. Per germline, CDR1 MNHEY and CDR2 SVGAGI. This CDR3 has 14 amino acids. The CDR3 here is CASSAPGQAYEQYF. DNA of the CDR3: TGTGCCAGCAGTGCCCCGGGACAAGCCTACGAGCAGTACTTC.

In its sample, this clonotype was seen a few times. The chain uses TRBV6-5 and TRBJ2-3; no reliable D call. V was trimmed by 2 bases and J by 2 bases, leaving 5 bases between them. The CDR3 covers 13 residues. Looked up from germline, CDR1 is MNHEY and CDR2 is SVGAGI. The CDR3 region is CASSYPTTDTQYF. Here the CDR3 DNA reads TGTGCCAGCAGTTACCCAACCACAGATACGCAGTATTTT.

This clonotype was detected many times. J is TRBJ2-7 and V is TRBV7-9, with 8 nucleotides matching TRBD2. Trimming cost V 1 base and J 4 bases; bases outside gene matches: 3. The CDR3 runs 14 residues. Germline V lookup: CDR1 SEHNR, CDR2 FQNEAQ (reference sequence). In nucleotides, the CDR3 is TGTGCCAGCAGCTTAGTTAGCGGGAAGTACGAGCAGTACTTC. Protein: CASSLVSGKYEQYF.

The CDR3 region has the DNA TGCAGTGCTAGAACGGACTTTGTATTCACCGAGACCCAGTACTTC. It yields the protein CSARTDFVFTETQYF. The J gene is TRBJ2-5, the V gene TRBV20-1; D is possibly TRBD2 (5 bases). CDR3 length equals 15 residues. V lost 2 bases, J lost 5 bases, and 18 bases lay in between. Germline V gene lookup returns CDR1 DFQATT and CDR2 SNEGSKA (reference sequence).

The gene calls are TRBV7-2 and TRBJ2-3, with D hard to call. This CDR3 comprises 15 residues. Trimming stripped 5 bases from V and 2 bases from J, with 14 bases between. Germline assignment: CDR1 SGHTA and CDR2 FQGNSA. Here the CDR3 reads CASSLAPSFTDTQYF. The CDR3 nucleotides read TGTGCCAGCAGCCTCGCCCCCAGTTTCACAGATACGCAGTATTTT.

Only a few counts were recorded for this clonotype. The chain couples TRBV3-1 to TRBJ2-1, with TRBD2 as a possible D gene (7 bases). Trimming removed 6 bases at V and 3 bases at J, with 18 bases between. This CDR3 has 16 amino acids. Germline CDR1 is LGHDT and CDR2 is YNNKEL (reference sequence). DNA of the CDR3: TGTGCCAGCAGAAAGGGGGAGGCGGGAGTCTACAATGAGCAGTTCTTC. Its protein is CASRKGEAGVYNEQFF.

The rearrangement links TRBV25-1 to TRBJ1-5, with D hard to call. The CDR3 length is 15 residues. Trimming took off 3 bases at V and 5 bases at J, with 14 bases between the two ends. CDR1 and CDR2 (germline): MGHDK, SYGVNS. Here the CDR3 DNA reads TGTGCCAGCAGTGAGGGATCGGGGTCGGATCAGCCCCAGCATTTT. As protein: CASSEGSGSDQPQHF.

CDR3 sequence reads: CASSLALSSNEQFF. The CDR3 coding sequence is TGTGCCAGCAGTTTAGCGCTGTCTTCGAATGAGCAGTTCTTC. V is TRBV12-3 or TRBV12-4 and J is TRBJ2-5; D remains unclear. Judging by the DNA end, TRBJ2-1 fits better; the J call may be wrong. This CDR3 is 14 amino acids long.

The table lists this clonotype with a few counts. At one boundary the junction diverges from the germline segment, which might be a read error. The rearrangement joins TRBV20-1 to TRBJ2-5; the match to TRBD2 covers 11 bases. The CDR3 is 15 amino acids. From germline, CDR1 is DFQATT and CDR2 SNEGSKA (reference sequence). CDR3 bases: TGCAGTGCCCCGATTAGCGGGAGGGATCAAGAGGCCCAGTACTTC. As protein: CSAPISGRDQEAQYF.